These 22 T cell receptor beta chains share one sample of origin, sequenced in a study of cytomegalovirus exposure and HLA in healthy donors. The study ran its PCR with 60 Vbeta and 13 Jbeta primers. Generated by immunoSEQ multiplex PCR, the TCRdb table keeps only in-frame clones and is missing some. The sample has 100,000 to 150,000 clones, 60% to 80% seen once. Sequencing was done on a sample of PBMCs. The receptors stem from a woman aged 45-60 years in good health and CMV-seronegative.

The CDR3 is CASSVGDMGDYGYTF. The CDR3, as DNA: TGTGCCAGCAGCGTAGGGGACATGGGGGACTATGGCTACACCTTC. The J gene is TRBJ1-2, the V gene TRBV9; D is possibly TRBD1 (6 bases). Germline CDR1 reads SGDLS; CDR2 reads YYNGEE. Deletions cut 0 bases from V and 3 bases from J, with 12 bases between. The CDR3 is 15 amino acids.

The gene calls are TRBV25-1 and TRBJ2-4; D gene uncertain. Trimming removed 3 bases from V and 7 bases from J, with 4 bases in between. Germline V gene lookup returns CDR1 MGHDK and CDR2 SYGVNS. CDR3 length: 11 residues. DNA of the CDR3: TGTGCCAGCAGTGAGGCCAACATTCAGTACTTC. This encodes CASSEANIQYF.

The rearrangement links TRBV7-6 to TRBJ2-1, with 8 bases that match TRBD1. V was clipped by 3 bases and J by 8 bases; unmatched bases: 6. The germline V gene has CDR1 SGHVS and CDR2 FNYEAQ. The CDR3 is 14 amino acids. The CDR3 here is CASSLTTGADEQFF. In DNA form, the CDR3 reads TGTGCCAGCAGCTTGACGACAGGGGCCGATGAGCAGTTCTTC. Combining the CDR3 with reference TRBV7-6 and TRBJ2-1 gives the whole variable domain GAGVSQSPRYKVTKRGQDVALRCDPISGHVSLYWYRQALGQGPEFLTYFNYEAQQDKSGLPNDRFSAERPEGSISTLTIQRTEQRDSAMYRCASSLTTGADEQFFGPGTRLTVL.

This chain links TRBV30 with TRBJ1-2; no definite D call. CDR3 length: 13 amino acids. CDR1 is GTSNPN, CDR2 SVGIG, per germline (reference sequence). V lost 0 bases and J lost 8, with 13 bases in between. The CDR3 here is CAWSVNGKNGYTF. As DNA, the CDR3 is TGTGCCTGGAGTGTAAACGGTAAAAACGGCTACACCTTC.

As regards this clone: One junction end disagrees with the germline gene, perhaps due to a read error. The chain uses TRBV7-9 and TRBJ2-7; D is undetermined. CDR1 SEHNR and CDR2 FQNEAQ come from the germline V gene (reference sequence). The CDR3 contains 15 residues. CDR3: CSSSRWVERSYEQYF. As DNA, the CDR3 is TGTTCCAGCAGCCGTTGGGTGGAGAGAAGCTACGAGCAGTACTTC.

The rearrangement uses TRBV4-2 and TRBJ2-5; 7 positions match TRBD2. The CDR3 extends over 15 amino acids. The germline gives CDR1 LGHNA, CDR2 YNFKEQ. With 0 bases clipped from V and 5 bases from J, the junction kept 6 bases outside the gene matches. The CDR3 loop reads CASSQEREFRETQYF. In DNA form, the CDR3 reads TGTGCCAGCAGCCAAGAGCGGGAGTTCAGGGAGACCCAGTACTTC.

The rearrangement links TRBV7-2 to TRBJ2-3; D possibly corresponds to TRBD2 (5 bases). The germline gives CDR1 SGHTA, CDR2 FQGNSA. Trimming left V 1 base short and J 2 bases short, with 10 bases between. The CDR3 loop spans 15 amino acids. The CDR3 coding sequence is TGTGCCAGCAGCTTAGTGGTGGGAGTCACAGATACGCAGTATTTT. It translates to CASSLVVGVTDTQYF.

The chain couples TRBV7-9 to TRBJ2-7, with 7 nucleotides matching TRBD1. The CDR3 has 15 residues. V lost 5 bases to trimming and J lost 6 bases; unmatched junction nucleotides: 13. CDR1 and CDR2 from the germline V gene are SEHNR and FQNEAQ (reference sequence). The CDR3 region has the DNA TGTGCCAGCAGCCTGGGACAGCTCCCTGGATCCGAGCAGTACTTC. Its protein is CASSLGQLPGSEQYF.

The V call is TRBV13, the J call TRBJ1-1, with a possible D match to TRBD1 (5 bases). The CDR3 runs to 14 residues. CDR1 PRHDT and CDR2 FYEKMQ come from the germline V gene (reference sequence). The V and J ends lost 4 bases and 1 base respectively, with 10 bases between them. CDR3 DNA sequence: TGTGCCAGCAGCTCCGGGGGGGAGAACACTGAAGCTTTCTTT. This sequence encodes CASSSGGENTEAFF.

The rearrangement uses TRBV5-6 and TRBJ1-3; D is ambiguous. The CDR3 has 15 amino acids. The germline CDR1 and CDR2 sequences are SGHDT and YYEEEE. Deletions cut 2 bases from V and 0 bases from J, with 9 bases between. CDR3 DNA: TGTGCCAGCAGCTTCCAGAAGTTCTCTGGAAACACCATATATTTT. Translation gives CASSFQKFSGNTIYF.

This chain uses TRBV5-1 with TRBJ2-3; the D gene is possibly TRBD2 (5 bases). The V end was cut by 0 bases, the J end by 3 bases, with 11 bases between. The V gene's germline CDR1 is SGHRS and CDR2 YFSETQ. This CDR3 has 15 residues. CDR3 sequence reads: CASSLGSVGTDTQYF. CDR3 DNA: TGCGCCAGCAGCTTGGGTAGCGTCGGAACAGATACGCAGTATTTT.

The rearrangement links TRBV7-9 to TRBJ2-1; no firm D call. Trimming shortened V by 5 bases and J by 6 bases, and 14 bases separated the two germline ends. The CDR3 has 14 residues. The V gene's germline CDR1 is SEHNR and CDR2 FQNEAQ (reference sequence). CDR3 bases: TGTGCCAGCAGCATTACTGTTTCGGTCAATGAGCAGTTCTTC. Amino acid sequence: CASSITVSVNEQFF.

The rearrangement joins TRBV5-4 to TRBJ2-3, with 14 bases identical to TRBD2. The V gene's germline CDR1 is SGHNT and CDR2 YYREEE (reference sequence). The CDR3 sequence is 16 residues long. V shed 6 bases and J 4 bases; nucleotides not matched to a gene: 7. CDR3 in DNA: TGTGCCAGCACGACGGGACTAGCGGGAGTCTCAGATACGCAGTATTTT. This gives the protein CASTTGLAGVSDTQYF.

This clone appeared a few times. V and J are TRBV9 and TRBJ2-1; 9 bases agree with TRBD2. Looked up from germline, CDR1 is SGDLS and CDR2 is YYNGEE. The CDR3 runs 17 residues. J was trimmed by 3 bases and V by 0 bases; bases with no gene match: 7. Here the CDR3 reads CASSVALLAGSYNEQFF. Written as DNA, the CDR3 is TGTGCCAGCAGCGTAGCTCTGCTAGCGGGAAGCTACAATGAGCAGTTCTTC.

There are a few counts of this clone. The CDR3 spells CASSFGGLGSYNEQFF. CDR3 nucleotides: TGTGCCAGCAGTTTCGGAGGACTTGGCTCCTACAATGAGCAGTTCTTC. This rearrangement joins TRBV28 to TRBJ2-1; D is possibly TRBD2 (5 bases). Deletions cut 3 bases from V and 0 bases from J, with 12 bases between. CDR3 length equals 16 residues. In germline, CDR1 is MDHEN, CDR2 SYDVKM.

The genes are TRBV27 and TRBJ2-1, with D maybe TRBD2 (6 bases). CDR3 length: 14 residues. The V end lost 2 bases, the J end lost 5 bases, and 10 bases lay between the germline ends. Germline loops: CDR1 MNHEY, CDR2 SMNVEV (reference sequence). The CDR3 is CASSLDGGDNEQFF. CDR3 DNA: TGTGCCAGCAGTTTAGACGGGGGAGACAATGAGCAGTTCTTC.

The chain combines TRBV18 with TRBJ2-7; 7 nucleotides agree with TRBD2. V shed 1 base, J shed 6 bases, and the junction held 6 bases outside the gene matches. The CDR3 is 14 amino acids. Germline assignment: CDR1 KGHSH and CDR2 LQKENI. The CDR3 sequence: CASSPLRERLEQYF. CDR3 nucleotide sequence: TGTGCCAGCTCACCACTGCGGGAGCGGCTCGAGCAGTACTTC.

The rearrangement links TRBV5-4 to TRBJ2-5; D ambiguous. Per the germline V gene, CDR1 is SGHNT and CDR2 is YYREEE (reference sequence). This CDR3 spans 13 amino acids. The V gene lost 4 bases and the J gene lost 5 bases, with 12 bases spanning the gap. The CDR3 nucleotides are TGTGCCAGCAGCCGCCCCGCGGAGGAGACCCAGTACTTC. It translates to CASSRPAEETQYF.

The CDR3 loop reads CATLPGQGPFGSLHF. The DNA of the CDR3 is TGTGCCACCTTGCCGGGACAGGGGCCCTTTGGGTCCCTCCACTTT. The J gene is TRBJ1-6, the V gene TRBV10-3; the match to TRBD1 covers 10 bases. This CDR3 has 15 amino acids. The V gene's germline CDR1 is ENHRY and CDR2 SYGVKD. V gave up 10 bases and J gave up 14 bases; unmatched junction bases: 17.

The gene calls are TRBV18 and TRBJ1-6; TRBD1 agrees at 7 bases. The junction had 7 bases not matched to a gene; V was cut back by 6 bases and J by 5 bases. Germline loops: CDR1 KGHSH, CDR2 LQKENI. The CDR3 contains 15 residues. The CDR3 DNA reads as TGTGCCAGCTCGGTCGGGCAGGGGGATAATTCACCCCTCCACTTT. It yields the protein CASSVGQGDNSPLHF.

The chain combines TRBV28 with TRBJ2-5, with 8 bases aligning to TRBD2. Per the germline V gene, CDR1 is MDHEN and CDR2 is SYDVKM. The V and J ends lost 3 bases and 5 bases, in that order; junction bases with no gene match: 5. The CDR3 has 14 amino acids. For the CDR3, the DNA is TGTGCCAGCAGTTTGAGCGGGAGCGGCGAGACCCAGTACTTC. The encoded protein is CASSLSGSGETQYF.

The chain couples TRBV6-6 to TRBJ1-1, with D perhaps matching TRBD1 (6 bases). Germline loops: CDR1 MNHNY, CDR2 SVGAGI (reference sequence). Trimming took 6 bases from V and 4 from J, leaving 15 bases between them. The CDR3 covers 14 residues. The CDR3 DNA reads as TGTGCCAGCAGGTTTGCAGGGGCCGGCACTGAAGCTTTCTTT. This translates into CASRFAGAGTEAFF.